The clone carrying this T cell receptor beta chain was found a few times. Its antigen is currently unknown. Germline CDR1 reads MGHRA; CDR2 reads YSYEKL. With 0 bases removed from V and 8 bases from J, the gap between germline ends came to 16 bases. This CDR3 has 15 amino acids. This entry comes from a study of cytomegalovirus exposure and HLA in healthy donors. Study-wide points: Later analysis suggested links between common viral pathogens and several top significant clusters.

Amplification used 60 Vbeta primers and 13 Jbeta primers. Only in-frame clones appear in the TCRdb table, and some are missing; sequencing was by immunoSEQ multiplex PCR. The table shows approximately 180,000 clones, with 78% occurring only once. The chain employs TRBV4-1 and TRBJ2-5; D unresolved. This clonotype was sampled from a woman between 50 and 59 years old in good health and CMV-seropositive. Material: PBMCs. This CDR3 is CASSQDRGPSVTQYF. The CDR3 nucleotides are TGCGCCAGCAGCCAAGATAGAGGCCCCTCTGTCACCCAGTACTTC.